The 29 T cell receptor beta chains below come from one sample, sequenced in a study of CD8+CD57+ T cells in acquired aplastic anemia. Template material for TCR beta VDJ and CDR3 profiling consisted of genomic DNA. TCRdb recomputed calls from the reads with MiXCR, one row per CDR3 protein. The sample shows approximately 300,000 distinct CDR3 sequences, approximately 60% of them seen only once. Patients chosen for sequencing had CD8+CD57+ cells that had expanded, as shown by flow cytometry. The sample was sorted CD4+, CD8+, or CD8+CD57+ T cells (not recorded which) from PBMCs. The receptor source for this set is a human donor with aplastic anemia.

The chain links TRBV7-6 to TRBJ2-3, with D possibly matching TRBD2 (5 bases). CDR3 length: 15 amino acids. Germline loops: CDR1 SGHVS, CDR2 FNYEAQ. V was pared by 3 bases and J by 4 bases, with 14 bases between. The CDR3: CASSFYPTSADTQYF. DNA for the CDR3: TGTGCCAGCAGCTTTTACCCCACTAGTGCAGATACGCAGTATTTT.

The V call is TRBV24-1, the J call TRBJ2-3; 8 bases fit TRBD1. The CDR3 runs to 15 residues. V shed 3 bases and J 2 bases; nucleotides not matched to a gene: 3. In germline, CDR1 is KGHDR, CDR2 SFDVKD. The CDR3 region has the DNA TGTGCCACCAGTGATCGACAGGGGCCCACAGATACGCAGTATTTT. It specifies CATSDRQGPTDTQYF.

This sequence joins TRBV25-1 and TRBJ2-1; the D gene is possibly TRBD2 (5 bases). The CDR3 totals 16 residues. Germline CDR1 and CDR2: MGHDK and SYGVNS. The germline V and J ends were trimmed by 1 base and 0 bases, with 10 bases remaining between them. The CDR3 DNA reads TGTGCCAGCAGTGAATTGGGTAGCGACTCCTACAATGAGCAGTTCTTC. Its protein is CASSELGSDSYNEQFF. The full variable domain, completed using reference TRBV25-1 and TRBJ2-1, is EADIYQTPRYLVIGTGKKITLECSQTMGHDKMYWYQQDPGMELHLIHYSYGVNSTEKGDLSSESTVSRIRTEHFPLTLESARPSHTSQYLCASSELGSDSYNEQFFGPGTRLTVL.

This clonotype occurred once. A read error is likely, as this CDR3 ends without the conserved phenylalanine or tryptophan. This sequence joins TRBV7-8 and TRBJ2-2; no firm D call. This CDR3 contains 15 residues. Germline-derived CDR1 and CDR2 are SGHVS and FQNEAQ. V was pared by 0 bases and J by 6 bases, with 11 bases between. CDR3 nucleotide sequence: TGTGCCAGCAGCTTAGCCGGAATAAGCGCCGGGGAGCTGTTTTCC. Protein sequence: CASSLAGISAGELFS.

The chain is built from TRBV25-1 and TRBJ1-2; 7 positions match TRBD1. With 5 bases clipped from V and 4 bases from J, the junction kept 10 bases outside the gene matches. The CDR3 totals 15 residues. The germline V gene has CDR1 MGHDK and CDR2 SYGVNS. The CDR3: CASSPRQGLPYGYTF. In DNA, the CDR3 is TGTGCCAGCAGTCCCCGACAGGGACTACCCTATGGCTACACCTTC.

The chain recombines TRBV5-8 with TRBJ1-2; the D gene is possibly TRBD1 (5 bases). Germline values: CDR1 SGHTS, CDR2 YDEGEE. Trimming removed 4 bases from V and 2 bases from J, with 6 bases in between. CDR3 size: 12 residues. In nucleotides, the CDR3 is TGTGCCAGCAGCAAGGGGAACTATGGCTACACCTTC. This codes for CASSKGNYGYTF.

The chain uses TRBV15 and TRBJ1-5, with D hard to call. V dropped 8 bases and J dropped 2 bases, with 7 bases sitting between them. Germline assignment: CDR1 LNHNV and CDR2 YYDKDF (reference sequence). The CDR3 extends over 12 amino acids. CDR3 in amino acids: CATRGGNQPQHF. Here the CDR3 DNA reads TGTGCCACCCGGGGAGGCAATCAGCCCCAGCATTTT.

This rearrangement joins TRBV25-1 to TRBJ2-7, with TRBD2 identical over 7 bases. The germline gives CDR1 MGHDK, CDR2 SYGVNS. This CDR3 is built from 14 residues. With V trimmed by 4 bases and J by 2 bases, 5 bases remained unmatched. This CDR3 is CASSVGGVAYEQYF. The CDR3 nucleotides are TGTGCCAGCAGTGTGGGGGGGGTCGCCTACGAGCAGTACTTC.

This chain connects TRBV15 to TRBJ1-5, with a possible D match to TRBD1 (5 bases). The V end lost 3 bases, the J end lost 1 base, and 13 bases lay between the germline ends. Germline V lookup: CDR1 LNHNV, CDR2 YYDKDF (reference sequence). This CDR3 has 16 amino acids. The CDR3 sequence is CATSRDPGQSNQPQHF. Here the CDR3 DNA reads TGTGCCACCAGCAGGGATCCGGGGCAGAGCAATCAGCCCCAGCATTTT.

This clonotype was detected many times. The rearrangement uses TRBV3-1 and TRBJ1-1; 9 nucleotides line up with TRBD1. The CDR3 runs 13 residues. The germline V gene encodes CDR1 LGHDT and CDR2 YNNKEL (reference sequence). V gave up 5 bases and J gave up 7 bases; unmatched junction bases: 5. CDR3 nucleotide sequence: TGTGCCAGCAGCATTCGACAGGGGGGTGAAGCTTTCTTT. It translates to CASSIRQGGEAFF.

The rearrangement uses TRBV2 and TRBJ1-1; D is perhaps TRBD1 (5 bases). Germline-derived CDR1 and CDR2 are SNHLY and FYNNEI. Trimming removed 6 bases from V and 6 bases from J, with 17 bases in between. The CDR3 covers 14 residues. The CDR3 region is CASRTYQGGPEAFF. The CDR3 DNA is TGTGCCAGCAGGACTTATCAGGGAGGCCCTGAAGCTTTCTTT.

Many counts were recorded for this clonotype. The gene calls are TRBV20-1 and TRBJ2-2, with D perhaps matching TRBD2 (7 bases). Trimming stripped 2 bases from V and 4 bases from J, with 17 bases between. The CDR3 has 16 amino acids. The V gene's germline CDR1 is DFQATT and CDR2 SNEGSKA (reference sequence). The CDR3 here is CSARLPGGRSTGELFF. CDR3 in DNA: TGCAGTGCTAGACTGCCCGGGGGGCGTAGCACCGGGGAGCTGTTTTTT.

The rearrangement uses TRBV9 and TRBJ1-6, with 7 positions matching TRBD1. The germline CDR1 and CDR2 sequences are SGDLS and YYNGEE. The V segment lost 3 bases and the J segment 7 bases; nucleotides outside the gene matches: 10. This CDR3 has 16 residues. CDR3 protein: CASSGSRGTANSPLHF. The CDR3 DNA follows: TGTGCCAGCAGCGGAAGCAGGGGGACCGCGAATTCACCCCTCCACTTT.

The chain couples TRBV2 to TRBJ1-4; D remains ambiguous. Trimming took 1 base from V and 4 from J, leaving 7 bases between them. This CDR3 is built from 14 residues. The germline CDR1 and CDR2 sequences are SNHLY and FYNNEI. The chain's CDR3 is CASSEVSVNEKLFF. The DNA for the CDR3 is TGTGCCAGCAGTGAAGTGTCAGTTAATGAAAAACTGTTTTTT.

This clonotype was observed a handful of times. The chain couples TRBV7-3 to TRBJ1-2, with 8 positions matching TRBD1. The CDR3 has 17 amino acids. Germline loops: CDR1 SGHTA, CDR2 FQGTGA. V was pared by 2 bases and J by 4 bases, with 12 bases of the junction left unmatched. The CDR3 protein is CASSLGPVDRAGYGYTF. DNA of the CDR3: TGTGCCAGCAGCTTAGGGCCCGTGGACAGGGCGGGCTATGGCTACACCTTC.

The rearrangement joins TRBV29-1 to TRBJ1-5, with 9 bases lining up with TRBD1. The germline CDR1 and CDR2 sequences are SQVTM and ANQGSEA. The trim removed 0 bases at V and 3 bases at J, leaving 6 bases unmatched. The CDR3 loop spans 16 amino acids. CDR3 loop: CSVEEGGQGNNQPQHF. The CDR3 DNA follows: TGCAGCGTTGAAGAAGGGGGACAGGGAAACAATCAGCCCCAGCATTTT. The full variable domain, its missing parts supplied by reference TRBV29-1 and TRBJ1-5, is SAVISQKPSRDICQRGTSLTIQCQVDSQVTMMFWYRQQPGQSLTLIATANQGSEATYESGFVIDKFPISRPNLTFSTLTVSNMSPEDSSIYLCSVEEGGQGNNQPQHFGDGTRLSIL.

In the case of this clonotype: At one end, the junction sequence differs from germline, possibly due to a read error. This chain links TRBV24-1 with TRBJ2-7; D unclear. Germline V gene data show CDR1 as KGHDR and CDR2 as SFDVKD. This CDR3 region has 13 residues. Here the CDR3 reads CATSAPSSYEQHF. The CDR3 nucleotides are TGTGCCACCAGTGCCCCCAGCTCCTACGAGCAGCACTTC.

The rearrangement links TRBV15 to TRBJ2-7; 11 bases map to TRBD1. Germline V gene lookup returns CDR1 LNHNV and CDR2 YYDKDF (reference sequence). J gave up 3 bases and V 1 base, and 2 bases lay outside the gene matches. The CDR3 has 15 amino acids. The CDR3 bases are TGTGCCACCAGCAGAGGGACAGGGGGCAGCTACGAGCAGTACTTC. Translated: CATSRGTGGSYEQYF. Combining the CDR3 with reference TRBV15 and TRBJ2-7 gives the whole variable domain DAMVIQNPRYQVTQFGKPVTLSCSQTLNHNVMYWYQQKSSQAPKLLFHYYDKDFNNEADTPDNFQSRRPNTSFCFLDIRSPGLGDTAMYLCATSRGTGGSYEQYFGPGTRLTVT.

The rearrangement links TRBV10-3 to TRBJ1-5; TRBD1 might be the D (5 bases). This CDR3 comprises 16 residues. The germline gives CDR1 ENHRY, CDR2 SYGVKD. V gave up 3 bases and J gave up 2 bases, with 14 bases separating them. In DNA form, the CDR3 reads TGTGCCATCAGTGACCTCAACCGGGGGGGCAATCAGCCCCAGCATTTT. Translating it yields CAISDLNRGGNQPQHF.

This clonotype has a handful of counts. The chain combines TRBV24-1 with TRBJ2-6; 7 nucleotides agree with TRBD2. J lost 0 bases, V lost 5 bases, and 3 bases had no gene match. Germline values: CDR1 KGHDR, CDR2 SFDVKD. The CDR3 is made up of 16 amino acids. The CDR3 loop reads CATSAAGVSGANVLTF. The CDR3 region has the DNA TGTGCCACCAGTGCGGCGGGAGTCTCTGGGGCCAACGTCCTGACTTTC.

The chain joins TRBV19 to TRBJ1-1, with a possible D match to TRBD1 (6 bases). The CDR3 runs to 17 residues. Germline V lookup: CDR1 LNHDA, CDR2 SQIVND (reference sequence). Trimming took off 3 bases at V and 0 bases at J, with 17 bases between the two ends. DNA for the CDR3: TGTGCCAGTAGTATGGGCAGGGGCTCAATCATGAACACTGAAGCTTTCTTT. It is translated as CASSMGRGSIMNTEAFF.

The gene calls are TRBV25-1 and TRBJ2-5; the match to TRBD1 covers 9 bases. Germline CDR1 MGHDK, CDR2 SYGVNS. The CDR3 runs to 15 residues. The V and J ends lost 3 bases and 1 base, in that order; junction bases with no gene match: 3. CDR3: CASSDPGQGQETQYF. DNA for the CDR3: TGTGCCAGCAGTGATCCGGGACAGGGCCAAGAGACCCAGTACTTC.

V gene TRBV5-8 combines with J gene TRBJ1-2, with 7 bases matching TRBD1. CDR1 SGHTS and CDR2 YDEGEE come from the germline V gene. Unmatched junction bases numbered 0, after V lost 4 bases and J lost 6 bases. There are 11 residues in the CDR3. The CDR3 loop reads CASSQGDGYTF. CDR3 DNA: TGTGCCAGCAGCCAGGGGGATGGCTACACCTTC.

The chain links TRBV7-2 to TRBJ1-5; TRBD1 aligns across 9 bases. The CDR3 length is 15 residues. J was trimmed by 6 bases and V by 0 bases; bases with no gene match: 3. Germline V gene sequence: CDR1 SGHTA, CDR2 FQGNSA. CDR3 in amino acids: CASSLAGTGSQPQHF. As DNA, the CDR3 is TGTGCCAGCAGCTTAGCTGGGACAGGGTCTCAGCCCCAGCATTTT.

A remark on this clonotype: This may be a read error, as it is one base from a much larger clone. CDR3 amino acids: CASSRLAGEEAQYF. Written as DNA, the CDR3 is TGTGCCAGCAGTCGACTAGCGGGGGAAGAGGCCCAGTACTTC. J is TRBJ2-5 and V is TRBV6-1, with TRBD2 identical over 12 bases. This CDR3 has 14 amino acids. Per germline, CDR1 MNHNS and CDR2 SASEGT.

In regard to this clonotype: A read error may explain this, as a much larger clone is one base away. This chain uses TRBV11-3 with TRBJ2-1, with 12 bases that match TRBD2. The germline CDR1 and CDR2 sequences are SGHNT and YENEEA. CDR3 length: 15 amino acids. The CDR3 reads CASSWTSGTYSEQFF. The CDR3 nucleotides are TGTGCCAGCAGCTGGACTAGCGGGACCTACAGTGAGCAGTTCTTC.

Of note for this clonotype: One end of the junction does not line up with germline, which may come from a read error. The chain couples TRBV10-3 to TRBJ2-7; D is perhaps TRBD2 (5 bases). This CDR3 has 16 amino acids. Germline CDR1 reads ENHRY; CDR2 reads SYGVKD. The CDR3 loop reads CASSENVAAGLGEQYF. In nucleotides, the CDR3 is TGTGCCAGCAGTGAAAACGTTGCTGCGGGTTTAGGGGAGCAGTACTTC.

The CDR3 DNA reads TGTGCCAGCAGCCCCCATGGCGTAGGGCTAGCGGGAGCGAACACCGGGGAGCTGTTTTTT. It translates to CASSPHGVGLAGANTGELFF. This chain links TRBV9 with TRBJ2-2; 10 bases agree with TRBD2. This CDR3 contains 20 residues. After removal of 4 bases from V and 0 bases from J, the junction contained 15 bases not matched to a gene. Germline V gene lookup returns CDR1 SGDLS and CDR2 YYNGEE.

The chain joins TRBV29-1 to TRBJ1-1; D gene uncertain. This CDR3 is built from 15 residues. Germline V gene sequence: CDR1 SQVTM, CDR2 ANQGSEA. V was trimmed by 7 bases and J by 3 bases, leaving 21 bases between them. Here the CDR3 DNA reads TGCAGCGCTACCCCTAGGAGGCTGGAGGACACTGAAGCTTTCTTT. Translated: CSATPRRLEDTEAFF. Together with reference TRBV29-1 and TRBJ1-1, the CDR3 gives the full variable domain: SAVISQKPSRDICQRGTSLTIQCQVDSQVTMMFWYRQQPGQSLTLIATANQGSEATYESGFVIDKFPISRPNLTFSTLTVSNMSPEDSSIYLCSATPRRLEDTEAFFGQGTRLTVV.